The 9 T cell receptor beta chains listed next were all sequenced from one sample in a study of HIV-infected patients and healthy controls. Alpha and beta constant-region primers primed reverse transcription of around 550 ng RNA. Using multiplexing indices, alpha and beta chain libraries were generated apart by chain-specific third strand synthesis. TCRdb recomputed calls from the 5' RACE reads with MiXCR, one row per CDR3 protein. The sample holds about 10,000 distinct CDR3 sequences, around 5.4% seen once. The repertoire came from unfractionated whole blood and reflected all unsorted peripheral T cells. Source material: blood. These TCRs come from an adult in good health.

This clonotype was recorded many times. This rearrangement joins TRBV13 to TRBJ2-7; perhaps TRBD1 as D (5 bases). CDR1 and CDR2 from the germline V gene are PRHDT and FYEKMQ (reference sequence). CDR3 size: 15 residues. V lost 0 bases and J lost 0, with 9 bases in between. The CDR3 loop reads CASSLGKGHSYEQYF. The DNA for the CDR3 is TGTGCCAGCAGCTTAGGGAAGGGGCACTCCTACGAGCAGTACTTC.

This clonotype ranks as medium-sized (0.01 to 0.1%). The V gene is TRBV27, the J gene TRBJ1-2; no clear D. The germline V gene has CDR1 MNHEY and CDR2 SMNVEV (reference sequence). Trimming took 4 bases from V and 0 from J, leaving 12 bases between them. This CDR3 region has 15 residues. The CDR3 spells CASSSLSEANYGYTF. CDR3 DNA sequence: TGTGCCAGCAGTTCATTATCGGAAGCTAACTATGGCTACACCTTC.

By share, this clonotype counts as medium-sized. CDR3 coding DNA: TGCAGTGCCCCCCGGGCAGAAGATACGCAGTATTTT. As protein: CSAPRAEDTQYF. The chain carries TRBV20-1 and TRBJ2-3; D unclear. The CDR3 sequence is 12 residues long. Germline CDR1 is DFQATT and CDR2 is SNEGSKA (reference sequence). Trimming removed 6 bases at V and 5 bases at J, with 12 bases between.

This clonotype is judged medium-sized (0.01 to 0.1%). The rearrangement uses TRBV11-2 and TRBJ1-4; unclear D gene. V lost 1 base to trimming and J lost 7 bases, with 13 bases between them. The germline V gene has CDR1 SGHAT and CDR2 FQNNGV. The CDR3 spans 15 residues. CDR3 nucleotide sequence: TGTGCCAGCAGCTTAGGACCCTTTGGCGGTGAAAAACTGTTTTTT. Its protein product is CASSLGPFGGEKLFF.

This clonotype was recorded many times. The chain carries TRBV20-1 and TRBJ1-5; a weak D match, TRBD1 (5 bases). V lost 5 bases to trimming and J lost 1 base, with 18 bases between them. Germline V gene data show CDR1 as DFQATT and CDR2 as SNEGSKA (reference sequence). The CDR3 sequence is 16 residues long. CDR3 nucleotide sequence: TGCAGTGCTGGAGTCAGATCTGGGGGAAGCAATCAGCCCCAGCATTTT. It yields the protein CSAGVRSGGSNQPQHF.

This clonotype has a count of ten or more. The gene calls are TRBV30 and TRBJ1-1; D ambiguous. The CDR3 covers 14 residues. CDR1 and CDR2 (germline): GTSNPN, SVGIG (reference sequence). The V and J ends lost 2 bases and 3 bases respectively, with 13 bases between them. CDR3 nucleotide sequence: TGTGCCTGGAGTATTAAGGGATCCCACACTGAAGCTTTCTTT. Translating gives CAWSIKGSHTEAFF.

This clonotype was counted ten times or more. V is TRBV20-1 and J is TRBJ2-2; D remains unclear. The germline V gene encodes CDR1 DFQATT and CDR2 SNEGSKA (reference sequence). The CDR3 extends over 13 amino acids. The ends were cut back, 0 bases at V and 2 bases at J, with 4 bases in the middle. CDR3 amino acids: CSAREANTGELFF. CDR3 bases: TGCAGTGCTAGAGAGGCTAACACCGGGGAGCTGTTTTTT.

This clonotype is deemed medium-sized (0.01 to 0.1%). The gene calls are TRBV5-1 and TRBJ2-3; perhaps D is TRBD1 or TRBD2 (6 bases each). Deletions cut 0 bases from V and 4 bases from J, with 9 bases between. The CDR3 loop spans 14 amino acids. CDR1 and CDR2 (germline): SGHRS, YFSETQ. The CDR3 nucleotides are TGCGCCAGCAGCTTGGACAGGGAGGCAGATACGCAGTATTTT. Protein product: CASSLDREADTQYF.

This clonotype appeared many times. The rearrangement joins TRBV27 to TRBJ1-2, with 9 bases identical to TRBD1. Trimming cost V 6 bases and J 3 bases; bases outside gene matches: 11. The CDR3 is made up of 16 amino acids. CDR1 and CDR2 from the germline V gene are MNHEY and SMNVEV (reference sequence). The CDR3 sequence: CASSTGGGYLDYGYTF. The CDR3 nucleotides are TGTGCCAGCAGCACAGGGGGCGGATATCTGGACTATGGCTACACCTTC.